The clone carrying this T cell receptor beta chain is a singleton in its sample. The germline V gene encodes CDR1 ENHRY and CDR2 SYGVKD. With 11 bases clipped from V and 2 bases from J, the junction kept 11 bases outside the gene matches. The CDR3 totals 15 residues. This sample is part of a study of blood T cell repertoires in COVID-19. The table came from immunoSEQ multiplex PCR; TCRdb's copy has only in-frame clones and leaves some out. The sample records about 200,000 clones, about 90% being singletons. The source is a woman between 65 and 79 years old with acute or convalescent COVID-19. The chain joins TRBV10-3 to TRBJ2-3; 9 bases match TRBD1. Sequencing was performed on peripheral blood. The CDR3, as DNA: TGTGCCTCCTGGCGGGGACAGGGAAACACAGATACGCAGTATTTT. Its protein is CASWRGQGNTDTQYF.